The 30 T cell receptor beta chains listed next were all sequenced from one sample in a study of identical twins (dated by TCRdb to 2016 to 2017). The library relied on 5' RACE. Instrument used: Illumina HiSeq 2000. TCRdb ran its own pipeline on the public reads, namely fastp trimming at Q25 and MiXCR clone calling, and kept in-frame beta chains. Entries are consolidated by CDR3 protein sequence, retaining the most common genes and DNA. Across this sample there are about 240,000 distinct CDR3 sequences, with roughly a tenth seen only once. Jointly, the top ten make up 8% to 10% of the sample. Sequenced: memory T cells sorted from blood. The sample's cell subset or site label, decoded: CD45RO+ enriched T cells. These receptor sequences come from a man aged 45 to 65 in good health.

This clonotype turned up a few times. This sequence joins TRBV20-1 and TRBJ1-3; D remains unclear. Per germline, CDR1 DFQATT and CDR2 SNEGSKA (reference sequence). Trimming took 0 bases from V and 2 from J, leaving 11 bases between them. The CDR3 extends over 15 amino acids. The CDR3 protein is CSARDVGSAGNTIYF. DNA of the CDR3: TGCAGTGCTAGAGATGTTGGGTCCGCTGGAAACACCATATATTTT.

At least ten counts were recorded for this clonotype. This chain joins TRBV20-1 and TRBJ2-5; D is possibly TRBD1 or TRBD2 (6 bases each). V dropped 5 bases and J dropped 3 bases, with 10 bases sitting between them. CDR3 size: 12 residues. Germline CDR1 is DFQATT and CDR2 is SNEGSKA (reference sequence). The CDR3 loop is CSAPGEEETQYF. CDR3 bases: TGCAGTGCTCCAGGGGAGGAAGAGACCCAGTACTTC.

This clonotype has at least ten counts. The chain employs TRBV7-9 and TRBJ2-3; D not certain. CDR3 length: 12 residues. From germline, CDR1 is SEHNR and CDR2 FQNEAQ (reference sequence). The V end was cut by 4 bases, the J end by 6 bases, with 8 bases between. The CDR3 bases are TGTGCCAGCAGCTCTCACAGCGATACGCAGTATTTT. Translated, it gives CASSSHSDTQYF.

This clonotype was seen repeatedly, ten times or more. The chain has TRBV2 and TRBJ1-4; possible D gene TRBD1, 5 bases. The germline V gene has CDR1 SNHLY and CDR2 FYNNEI. The CDR3 totals 14 residues. The germline V and J ends were trimmed by 3 bases and 3 bases, with 8 bases remaining between them. The CDR3 loop is CASSEGRANEKLFF. The CDR3 region has the DNA TGTGCCAGCAGTGAGGGCAGGGCTAATGAAAAACTGTTTTTT. The whole variable domain, remainder taken from reference TRBV2 and TRBJ1-4, is EPEVTQTPSHQVTQMGQEVILRCVPISNHLYFYWYRQILGQKVEFLVSFYNNEISEKSEIFDDQFSVERPDGSNFTLKIRSTKLEDSAMYFCASSEGRANEKLFFGSGTQLSVL.

This rearrangement joins TRBV4-2 to TRBJ2-3; 9 bases agree with TRBD2. This CDR3 region has 19 residues. Germline-derived CDR1 and CDR2 are LGHNA and YNFKEQ. J was trimmed by 1 base and V by 1 base; bases with no gene match: 12. This CDR3 is CASSQAVAGATSRTDTQYF. Written as DNA, the CDR3 is TGTGCCAGCAGCCAAGCGGTAGCGGGGGCGACCTCCCGCACAGATACGCAGTATTTT.

This clonotype turned up a few times. This chain connects TRBV6-2 or TRBV6-3 to TRBJ1-6; a weak D match, TRBD1 (5 bases). V was shortened by 7 bases and J by 8 bases, with 15 bases between the two germline ends. The CDR3 extends over 14 amino acids. Germline V gene sequence: CDR1 MNHEY, CDR2 SVGEGT. CDR3 bases: TGTGCCAGCACCAAGGATCAGGGCTATTCACCCCTCCACTTT. Translation: CASTKDQGYSPLHF.

V and J are TRBV5-5 and TRBJ1-5; 7 bases are shared with TRBD1. V was pared by 5 bases and J by 5 bases, with 4 bases of the junction left unmatched. CDR1 and CDR2 from the germline V gene are SGHKS and YYEKEE (reference sequence). This CDR3 is 13 amino acids long. CDR3 protein: CASSWTGYQPQHF. The CDR3 DNA reads as TGTGCCAGCAGTTGGACAGGCTATCAGCCCCAGCATTTT.

This clonotype was seen ten or more times. The CDR3 is CAWRHSNQPQHF. CDR3 nucleotides: TGTGCCTGGAGGCATAGCAATCAGCCCCAGCATTTT. The genes are TRBV30 and TRBJ1-5; unclear D gene. V lost 3 bases and J lost 0, with 3 bases in between. Germline V CDR1 and CDR2: GTSNPN, SVGIG (reference sequence). The CDR3 has 12 residues.

At least ten counts were recorded for this clonotype. The chain uses TRBV29-1 and TRBJ2-1, with D perhaps TRBD1 (5 bases). Germline V gene data show CDR1 as SQVTM and CDR2 as ANQGSEA. Between the trimmed V and J ends, which lost 7 bases and 1 base, there was a span of 8 bases. CDR3 length equals 12 residues. The CDR3 sequence is CSADSSYNEQFF. Written as DNA, the CDR3 is TGCAGCGCTGACAGTTCCTACAATGAGCAGTTCTTC.

This chain uses TRBV7-9 with TRBJ1-6; possibly TRBD1 for D (5 bases). Between the trimmed V and J ends, which lost 10 bases and 7 bases, there was a span of 17 bases. Looked up from germline, CDR1 is SEHNR and CDR2 is FQNEAQ (reference sequence). The CDR3 consists of 14 residues. The CDR3 bases are TGTGCCACCAAGCGTCCGGGGGAGAATTCACCCCTCCACTTT. Its translation is CATKRPGENSPLHF.

In this sample, this clonotype turned up many times. V usage is TRBV7-2 and J usage is TRBJ1-1; 7 nucleotides line up with TRBD1. Germline-derived CDR1 and CDR2 are SGHTA and FQGNSA. The V gene end was trimmed by 3 bases and the J gene end by 6 bases; junction bases not matched to a gene: 13. This CDR3 spans 16 amino acids. CDR3 protein: CASSFRQGGSKAEAFF. The CDR3 coding sequence is TGTGCCAGCAGCTTCAGACAGGGAGGGTCAAAGGCTGAAGCTTTCTTT.

The chain carries TRBV7-2 and TRBJ2-5, with 7 nucleotides matching TRBD1. V lost 1 base and J lost 7; bases outside the gene matches: 6. This CDR3 comprises 14 residues. Germline-derived CDR1 and CDR2 are SGHTA and FQGNSA. The CDR3 loop is CASSLGQGEWTQYF. The CDR3 DNA reads TGTGCCAGCAGCTTAGGGCAGGGGGAATGGACCCAGTACTTC. The full variable domain, in which reference TRBV7-2 and TRBJ2-5 provide the parts outside the CDR3, is GAGVSQSPSNKVTEKGKDVELRCDPISGHTALYWYRQSLGQGLEFLIYFQGNSAPDKSGLPSDRFSAERTGGSVSTLTIQRTQQEDSAVYLCASSLGQGEWTQYFGPGTRLLVL.

The chain joins TRBV7-2 to TRBJ1-5; D uncertain. Germline CDR1 is SGHTA and CDR2 is FQGNSA. V was pared by 3 bases and J by 5 bases, with 8 bases between. This CDR3 region has 13 residues. The CDR3 DNA is TGTGCCAGCAGCTTTTACGAGGATCAGCCCCAGCATTTT. Protein: CASSFYEDQPQHF.

This clonotype appeared a few times. The gene calls are TRBV20-1 and TRBJ2-7, with TRBD1 as a possible D gene (6 bases). The CDR3 totals 15 residues. Per the germline V gene, CDR1 is DFQATT and CDR2 is SNEGSKA (reference sequence). V was clipped by 6 bases and J by 0 bases, with 18 bases between them. The DNA of the CDR3 is TGCAGTGCCAAGAACCCACAGGGACCCTCCTACGAGCAGTACTTC. The encoded protein is CSAKNPQGPSYEQYF.

This clonotype was recorded many times. The genes are TRBV5-1 and TRBJ1-1; 12 bases are a match to TRBD1. Germline CDR1 is SGHRS and CDR2 is YFSETQ. The junction had 9 bases not matched to a gene; V was cut back by 4 bases and J by 5 bases. The CDR3 consists of 16 residues. The CDR3 region is CASSPGQGAMRTEAFF. In nucleotides, the CDR3 is TGCGCCAGCAGCCCGGGACAGGGGGCTATGAGAACTGAAGCTTTCTTT.

A few counts support this clonotype. The chain combines TRBV7-9 with TRBJ1-4, with a possible D match to TRBD1 (6 bases). V was cut by 5 bases and J by 5 bases, with 9 bases left in between. Germline CDR1 reads SEHNR; CDR2 reads FQNEAQ (reference sequence). The CDR3 sequence is 13 residues long. Written as DNA, the CDR3 is TGTGCCAGCAGCCGACAGGCGAATGAAAAACTGTTTTTT. The encoded protein is CASSRQANEKLFF.

Many counts were recorded for this clonotype. The V call is TRBV7-2, the J call TRBJ2-5, with 7 positions matching TRBD1. This CDR3 is built from 17 residues. The J segment lost 6 bases and the V segment lost 0 bases, leaving 13 bases of the junction unmatched. Germline lookup yields CDR1 SGHTA and CDR2 FQGNSA. The CDR3 loop reads CASSLALATGYLQTQYF. CDR3 nucleotides: TGTGCCAGCAGCTTAGCGCTTGCGACAGGGTACCTTCAGACCCAGTACTTC.

This clonotype was found many times. The chain links TRBV12-3 or TRBV12-4 to TRBJ2-4; tentative D call: TRBD1 (6 bases). The CDR3 has 12 residues. V was trimmed by 3 bases and J by 13 bases, leaving 13 bases between them. The CDR3 sequence: CASSLDRIGQYF. In nucleotides, the CDR3 is TGTGCCAGCAGTTTGGACAGAATAGGCCAGTACTTC.

The chain recombines TRBV20-1 with TRBJ2-3, with no clear D. Trimming removed 1 base from V and 4 bases from J, with 15 bases in between. The CDR3 sequence is 15 residues long. CDR1 is DFQATT and CDR2 is SNEGSKA in the germline V gene (reference sequence). CDR3 coding DNA: TGCAGTGCTAGAGCATCGGCTCCCGGGCCAGATACGCAGTATTTT. Protein sequence: CSARASAPGPDTQYF.

J is TRBJ2-1 and V is TRBV5-1; 8 bases are a match to TRBD2. The length of the CDR3 is 14 residues. Per the germline V gene, CDR1 is SGHRS and CDR2 is YFSETQ. The V gene end was trimmed by 3 bases and the J gene end by 2 bases; junction bases not matched to a gene: 1. CDR3 in amino acids: CASSSTSAYNEQFF. CDR3 in DNA: TGCGCCAGCAGCTCGACTAGCGCCTACAATGAGCAGTTCTTC.

This clonotype was counted a few times. The CDR3 loop reads CAVGQGVAEAFF. The CDR3 DNA sequence: TGTGCCGTGGGACAGGGGGTTGCTGAAGCTTTCTTT. The chain is built from TRBV10-3 and TRBJ1-1, with 11 bases lining up with TRBD1. V was clipped by 11 bases and J by 6 bases; unmatched bases: 5. Germline loops: CDR1 ENHRY, CDR2 SYGVKD. This CDR3 spans 12 amino acids.

This clonotype was observed at least ten times. V is TRBV6-1 and J is TRBJ1-2; D is undetermined. CDR3 length equals 14 residues. Trimming cost V 4 bases and J 4 bases, with 13 bases left between them. CDR1 is MNHNS and CDR2 is SASEGT in the germline V gene. CDR3 DNA: TGTGCCAGCAGTGCGGAGAATGCAGGCTATGGCTACACCTTC. Residues: CASSAENAGYGYTF.

Ten or more counts support this clonotype. Written as DNA, the CDR3 is TGTGCCAGCAGCGTAGCTACCGGGGGCCAAGAGACCCAGTACTTC. Translating gives CASSVATGGQETQYF. The chain carries TRBV9 and TRBJ2-5; D may be TRBD2 (6 bases). With 0 bases removed from V and 1 base from J, the gap between germline ends came to 10 bases. CDR1 and CDR2 (germline): SGDLS, YYNGEE. CDR3 size: 15 residues.

This clonotype was observed a handful of times. The chain is built from TRBV20-1 and TRBJ1-5; 10 nucleotides line up with TRBD1. The CDR3 sequence is 18 residues long. Trimming cost V 0 bases and J 1 base; bases outside gene matches: 9. Germline V gene sequence: CDR1 DFQATT, CDR2 SNEGSKA (reference sequence). CDR3 in amino acids: CSAREFGTGAFSNQPQHF. Here the CDR3 DNA reads TGCAGTGCTAGAGAATTCGGGACAGGGGCCTTCAGCAATCAGCCCCAGCATTTT.

This clonotype was picked up many times. CDR3 bases: TGCAGTGCTAGCAAACCTAATGAGCAGTTCTTC. This encodes CSASKPNEQFF. The V call is TRBV20-1, the J call TRBJ2-1; the D is unclear. The germline gives CDR1 DFQATT, CDR2 SNEGSKA (reference sequence). Trimming pared 3 bases from V and 7 bases from J, leaving 7 bases between. The CDR3 has 11 residues.

The chain recombines TRBV15 with TRBJ2-4, with D perhaps given as TRBD1 or TRBD2 (5 bases each). CDR3 size: 12 residues. V gave up 0 bases and J gave up 9 bases, with 6 bases separating them. Germline CDR1 LNHNV, CDR2 YYDKDF (reference sequence). The CDR3 is CATSRDGGIQYF. CDR3 bases: TGTGCCACCAGCAGAGATGGGGGCATTCAGTACTTC.

This clonotype has just a few counts. The chain combines TRBV24-1 with TRBJ2-3, with 8 bases fitting TRBD1. Per the germline V gene, CDR1 is KGHDR and CDR2 is SFDVKD. The CDR3 is 14 amino acids. The J segment lost 6 bases and the V segment lost 9 bases, leaving 10 bases of the junction unmatched. Here the CDR3 DNA reads TGTGCCACCGGGAGGACAGGGTTGGCCGATACGCAGTATTTT. Residues: CATGRTGLADTQYF.

This clonotype showed up just once. V and J are TRBV30 and TRBJ2-5; 8 bases map to TRBD1. J was trimmed by 5 bases and V by 3 bases; bases with no gene match: 8. The CDR3 has 14 amino acids. In germline, CDR1 is GTSNPN, CDR2 SVGIG (reference sequence). In nucleotides, the CDR3 is TGTGCCTGGAGGGATCCAGGGGGCTGGGAGACCCAGTACTTC. Translation: CAWRDPGGWETQYF. Combining the CDR3 with reference TRBV30 and TRBJ2-5 gives the whole variable domain SQTIHQWPATLVQPVGSPLSLECTVEGTSNPNLYWYRQAAGRGLQLLFYSVGIGQISSEVPQNLSASRPQDRQFILSSKKLLLSDSGFYLCAWRDPGGWETQYFGPGTRLLVL.

As regards this clonotype: The junction shows a germline mismatch at one end, possibly a read error. The chain recombines TRBV7-8 with TRBJ2-1, with a tentative D call TRBD2 (6 bases). This CDR3 has 15 amino acids. Germline V lookup: CDR1 SGHVS, CDR2 FQNEAQ. This chain's CDR3 is CASSIAASSYNEQFF. The CDR3 coding sequence is TGTGCCAGCAGCATAGCGGCCAGCTCCTACAATGAGCAGTTCTTC.

This clonotype appeared a few times. V and J are TRBV14 and TRBJ1-1; D gene unclear. V lost 5 bases and J lost 3, with 13 bases in between. The germline V gene encodes CDR1 SGHDN and CDR2 FVKESK. This CDR3 has 14 amino acids. CDR3 sequence (DNA): TGTGCCAGCAGCGGGGTCTCGGGAGACACTGAAGCTTTCTTT. It codes for CASSGVSGDTEAFF.